This TCR beta chain is drawn from a study of cytomegalovirus exposure and HLA in healthy donors. Findings and caveats of the study: Both high specificity and high sensitivity reportedly marked the classifier's diagnosis of cytomegalovirus status. Follow-up analysis later connected one missense variant in DCLRE1C with trimming of TCR beta V- and J-genes.

The primer mix had 60 Vbeta and 13 Jbeta primers. The repertoire was sequenced with immunoSEQ multiplex PCR; TCRdb's copy has only in-frame clones and lacks some. The data show approximately 150,000 clones, roughly 80% seen once. For this clone: Antigen: not known.

Every donor was a healthy person donating bone marrow. The sequence was obtained from a male donor in good health and CMV-seronegative. Source material: PBMCs.

The CDR3 is CASSQVGGGPKETQYF. CDR3 sequence (DNA): TGTGCCAGCAGCCAAGTTGGCGGGGGGCCCAAAGAGACCCAGTACTTC. This rearrangement joins TRBV14 to TRBJ2-5; 8 bases match TRBD2. The length of the CDR3 is 16 residues. Germline V CDR1 and CDR2: SGHDN, FVKESK. Trimming at V came to 1 base and at J to 3 bases, leaving 7 bases not matched to a gene.